Below, 10 T cell receptor beta chains from the same sample are listed, as sequenced in a study of OX40 agonist ivuxolimab in advanced cancers. The assay was immunoSEQ multiplex PCR, and TCRdb's table has in-frame clones only and misses some. The sample holds about 77,000 clones, over 70% seen once. Sequenced material: CD4+ or CD8+ T cells sorted from blood, taken in a trial of the OX40 agonist ivuxolimab. The receptors stem from an adult with an advanced solid tumor such as melanoma, head and neck, liver or kidney cancer.

The chain employs TRBV7-8 and TRBJ1-4; TRBD1 aligns across 9 bases. There are 15 residues in the CDR3. Germline CDR1 reads SGHVS; CDR2 reads FQNEAQ. Trimming removed 5 bases from V and 4 bases from J; junction bases left unmatched: 5. This CDR3 is CASSTGQGRNEKLFF. As DNA, the CDR3 is TGTGCCAGCAGCACTGGACAGGGGCGTAATGAAAAACTGTTTTTT.

V usage is TRBV5-6 and J usage is TRBJ2-7; a possible D gene is TRBD1 (5 bases). Trimming took 2 bases from V and 0 from J, leaving 12 bases between them. The CDR3 loop spans 15 amino acids. Germline CDR1 and CDR2: SGHDT and YYEEEE. This CDR3 is CASSFVDMSSYEQYF. DNA for the CDR3: TGTGCCAGCAGCTTCGTGGACATGAGCTCCTACGAGCAGTACTTC.

The genes are TRBV27 and TRBJ1-1, with TRBD1 as a possible D gene (5 bases). CDR1 and CDR2 from the germline V gene are MNHEY and SMNVEV (reference sequence). The CDR3 covers 13 residues. Trimming took 0 bases from V and 11 from J, leaving 13 bases between them. As DNA, the CDR3 is TGTGCCAGCAGTTTATCGAGGGCAGGGCCGGCTTTCTTT. It encodes CASSLSRAGPAFF.

This clone was found once. This chain connects TRBV4-3 to TRBJ2-1, with D perhaps assigned TRBD1 or TRBD2 (5 bases each). Germline lookup yields CDR1 LGHNA and CDR2 YSLEER. CDR3 length equals 13 residues. V was pared by 4 bases and J by 10 bases, with 14 bases between. The CDR3 nucleotides read TGCGCCAGCAGCCGGGACCCCCTGACCGAGCAGTTCTTC. It translates to CASSRDPLTEQFF.

The chain employs TRBV29-1 and TRBJ1-2, with D uncertain. The CDR3 is 16 residues long. Per the germline V gene, CDR1 is SQVTM and CDR2 is ANQGSEA. V was cut by 3 bases and J by 8 bases, with 25 bases left in between. The CDR3 loop reads CSVDPFEARPGEGYTF. Written as DNA, the CDR3 is TGCAGCGTTGATCCATTTGAGGCGCGACCCGGAGAGGGCTACACCTTC. Full variable domain (missing parts from reference TRBV29-1 and TRBJ1-2): SAVISQKPSRDICQRGTSLTIQCQVDSQVTMMFWYRQQPGQSLTLIATANQGSEATYESGFVIDKFPISRPNLTFSTLTVSNMSPEDSSIYLCSVDPFEARPGEGYTFGSGTRLTVV.

The rearrangement uses TRBV19 and TRBJ1-2; the match to TRBD1 covers 7 bases. V was clipped by 4 bases and J by 11 bases; unmatched bases: 7. There are 12 residues in the CDR3. The germline CDR1 and CDR2 sequences are LNHDA and SQIVND (reference sequence). The CDR3, as DNA: TGTGCCAGTAGTAGCCGGGACAGATTATACACCTTC. This codes for CASSSRDRLYTF. Drawing the rest from reference TRBV19 and TRBJ1-2, the complete variable domain is DGGITQSPKYLFRKEGQNVTLSCEQNLNHDAMYWYRQDPGQGLRLIYYSQIVNDFQKGDIAEGYSVSREKKESFPLTVTSAQKNPTAFYLCASSSRDRLYTFGSGTRLTVV.

The chain carries TRBV5-6 and TRBJ2-7; TRBD1 matches 7 bases. The ends lost 4 bases at V and 6 bases at J; junction bases unmatched: 4. CDR1 and CDR2 (germline): SGHDT, YYEEEE. The CDR3 has 12 residues. In DNA, the CDR3 is TGTGCCAGCAGCACACAGGGGATCGAGCAGTACTTC. Translation gives CASSTQGIEQYF.

This clone was picked up a small number of times. The V and J genes are TRBV19 and TRBJ2-5; no clear D gene. The CDR3 consists of 14 residues. CDR1 LNHDA and CDR2 SQIVND come from the germline V gene (reference sequence). V lost 5 bases to trimming and J lost 1 base, with 11 bases between them. As DNA, the CDR3 is TGTGCCAGTAGTTTCAGCAGTTTCCAAGAGACCCAGTACTTC. Amino acid sequence: CASSFSSFQETQYF.

The chain is built from TRBV7-9 and TRBJ1-1; the D is unclear. Germline V gene data show CDR1 as SEHNR and CDR2 as FQNEAQ (reference sequence). V lost 2 bases, J lost 7 bases, and 11 bases lay in between. The CDR3 extends over 13 amino acids. DNA of the CDR3: TGTGCCAGCAGCTTAATTGGGATTTATGAAGCTTTCTTT. Translation: CASSLIGIYEAFF. The variable domain in full, with the rest retrieved from reference TRBV7-9 and TRBJ1-1, is DTGVSQNPRHKITKRGQNVTFRCDPISEHNRLYWYRQTLGQGPEFLTYFQNEAQLEKSRLLSDRFSAERPKGSFSTLEIQRTEQGDSAMYLCASSLIGIYEAFFGQGTRLTVV.

This clone was detected only once. The chain uses TRBV7-2 and TRBJ2-7; tentatively, D is TRBD2 (6 bases). Per germline, CDR1 SGHTA and CDR2 FQGNSA. This CDR3 spans 16 amino acids. Trimming took off 4 bases at V and 1 base at J, with 17 bases between the two ends. In nucleotides, the CDR3 is TGTGCCAGCAGCTGGACCGTCGGGCGGGGATCCTACGAGCAGTACTTC. It is translated as CASSWTVGRGSYEQYF.